A selection of T cell receptor beta chains follows, all from one sample in a study of cytomegalovirus exposure and HLA in healthy donors. Method: immunoSEQ multiplex PCR; TCRdb's copy keeps in-frame clones and lacks some. The top ten hold 1.5% to 2.5% of the sample, which has about 140,000 clones, 70% to 85% seen once. The sample consisted of PBMCs. Receptors were obtained from a woman in her thirties or forties in good health and CMV-seronegative. The CDR3 runs from the conserved cysteine through the conserved F or W. A D gene is named only where the DNA matches it firmly. Some rows have no size entry. The others give once, few or many, or a class for an expanded clone.

d_gene: TRBD2; j_gene: TRBJ2-3; v_gene: TRBV18; abundance: .; CDR3nt: TGTGCCAGCTCACCACCGAGCGGGAGGGCCGGAGATACGCAGTATTTT; CDR3aa: CASSPPSGRAGDTQYF
d_gene: .; j_gene: TRBJ2-7; v_gene: TRBV4-2; abundance: once; CDR3nt: TGTGCCAGCAGCCGGAGCCACGAGAGCTCCTACGAGCAGTACTTC; CDR3aa: CASSRSHESSYEQYF
d_gene: TRBD1; j_gene: TRBJ2-5; v_gene: TRBV11-3; abundance: .; CDR3nt: TGTGCCAGCAGCCCGGAACGGACAGGGGAAGAGACCCAGTACTTC; CDR3aa: CASSPERTGEETQYF
d_gene: .; j_gene: TRBJ2-5; v_gene: TRBV2; abundance: few; CDR3nt: TGTGCCAGCGTCTGGTCAGAAGAGACCCAGTACTTC; CDR3aa: CASVWSEETQYF
d_gene: .; j_gene: TRBJ1-1; v_gene: TRBV11-2; abundance: .; CDR3nt: TGTGCCAGCAGCTTAGATCGGGTGGAGGGGGAAGCTTTCTTT; CDR3aa: CASSLDRVEGEAFF
d_gene: .; j_gene: TRBJ2-7; v_gene: TRBV4-2; abundance: .; CDR3nt: TGTGCCAGCAGCCAGGAGACTAGCTACGAGCAGTACTTC; CDR3aa: CASSQETSYEQYF
d_gene: TRBD2; j_gene: TRBJ2-1; v_gene: TRBV7-3; abundance: .; CDR3nt: TGTGCCAGCAGCTCTTTAGAACGTTCTAGCGGGAGGGCCTCGGGGAATGAGCAGTTCTTC; CDR3aa: CASSSLERSSGRASGNEQFF
d_gene: TRBD2; j_gene: TRBJ2-1; v_gene: TRBV11-2; abundance: .; CDR3nt: TGTGCCAGCAGCTTCGGACTAGCGGAGTACAATGAGCAGTTCTTC; CDR3aa: CASSFGLAEYNEQFF
d_gene: TRBD2; j_gene: TRBJ2-5; v_gene: TRBV25-1; abundance: .; CDR3nt: TGTGCCAGCGTCGTAGCGGGAGCGGTAGAGACCCAGTACTTC; CDR3aa: CASVVAGAVETQYF
d_gene: TRBD1; j_gene: TRBJ2-3; v_gene: TRBV25-1; abundance: .; CDR3nt: TGTGCCAGCAGTGATTGGACAGGAAGGGGCACAGATACGCAGTATTTT; CDR3aa: CASSDWTGRGTDTQYF
d_gene: TRBD2; j_gene: TRBJ2-5; v_gene: TRBV15; abundance: .; CDR3nt: TGTGCCACCAGCAGGGCTAGCGGGAGATTAGAGACCCAGTACTTC; CDR3aa: CATSRASGRLETQYF
d_gene: .; j_gene: TRBJ2-7; v_gene: TRBV7-2; abundance: .; CDR3nt: TGTGCCAGCAGCTTGTTACTTTACGAGCAGTACTTC; CDR3aa: CASSLLLYEQYF
d_gene: .; j_gene: TRBJ1-2; v_gene: TRBV7-2; abundance: once; CDR3nt: TGTGCCAGCAGCTTAGTAGGGGCGGTCAGTGGCTACACCTTC; CDR3aa: CASSLVGAVSGYTF
d_gene: .; j_gene: TRBJ1-2; v_gene: TRBV2; abundance: .; CDR3nt: TGTGCCAGCAGGTATCTCGAGGGTACGAACTATGGCTACACCTTC; CDR3aa: CASRYLEGTNYGYTF
d_gene: .; j_gene: TRBJ1-1; v_gene: TRBV25-1; abundance: .; CDR3nt: TGTGCCAGCAGTGCAAACTACAGGGTTTGGAACACTGAAGCTTTCTTT; CDR3aa: CASSANYRVWNTEAFF
d_gene: .; j_gene: TRBJ2-1; v_gene: TRBV7-6; abundance: .; CDR3nt: TGTGCCAGCAGCTTTTCCTTTGAGCAGTTCTTC; CDR3aa: CASSFSFEQFF
d_gene: TRBD2; j_gene: TRBJ2-5; v_gene: TRBV7-2; abundance: .; CDR3nt: TGTGCCAGCAGCTTAAGCGGGAGGTCGGAGACCCAGTACTTC; CDR3aa: CASSLSGRSETQYF
d_gene: .; j_gene: TRBJ2-3; v_gene: TRBV5-5; abundance: .; CDR3nt: TGTGCCAGCAGCTTGGATCTAGCCCCTAGCACAGATACGCAGTATTTT; CDR3aa: CASSLDLAPSTDTQYF
d_gene: TRBD2; j_gene: TRBJ2-7; v_gene: TRBV29-1; abundance: .; CDR3nt: TGCAGCGCGAGGCGGGAGGGCCGATCCGGGAACGAGCAGTACTTC; CDR3aa: CSARREGRSGNEQYF
d_gene: TRBD1; j_gene: TRBJ2-7; v_gene: TRBV6-1; abundance: once; CDR3nt: TGTGCCAGCAGTGAAGCGACAGGGGGCGGAGAGCAGTACTTC; CDR3aa: CASSEATGGGEQYF
d_gene: .; j_gene: TRBJ2-2; v_gene: TRBV4-2; abundance: .; CDR3nt: TGTGCCAGCAGCTCATCCCCCGGGGAGCTGTTTTTT; CDR3aa: CASSSSPGELFF
d_gene: TRBD2; j_gene: TRBJ2-1; v_gene: TRBV13; abundance: few; CDR3nt: TGTGCCAGCAGCTTGGGACTAAATTACAATGAGCAGTTCTTC; CDR3aa: CASSLGLNYNEQFF
d_gene: .; j_gene: TRBJ1-1; v_gene: TRBV11-1; abundance: .; CDR3nt: TGTGCCAGCAGCTCAGCGGGCGGGTATTTCAATACTGAAGCTTTCTTT; CDR3aa: CASSSAGGYFNTEAFF
d_gene: TRBD1; j_gene: TRBJ2-1; v_gene: TRBV4-2; abundance: few; CDR3nt: TGTGCCAGCAGCGACTGGACAGGGGCCAATGAGCAGTTCTTC; CDR3aa: CASSDWTGANEQFF
d_gene: .; j_gene: TRBJ1-2; v_gene: TRBV6-1; abundance: once; CDR3nt: TGTGCCAGCAGTGAAGTGGCAGGGCCCTATGGCTACACCTTC; CDR3aa: CASSEVAGPYGYTF
d_gene: .; j_gene: TRBJ1-1; v_gene: TRBV9; abundance: .; CDR3nt: TGTGCCAGCAGCGCAAACAGCATGAACACTGAAGCTTTCTTT; CDR3aa: CASSANSMNTEAFF
d_gene: TRBD1; j_gene: TRBJ1-4; v_gene: TRBV10-3; abundance: .; CDR3nt: TGTGCCATCAGTGAGTCGATGACAGGGTCTAATGAAAAACTGTTTTTT; CDR3aa: CAISESMTGSNEKLFF
d_gene: TRBD2; j_gene: TRBJ2-3; v_gene: TRBV28; abundance: .; CDR3nt: TGTGCCAGAAGTAGCGGGGTATGGACATACACAGATACGCAGTATTTT; CDR3aa: CARSSGVWTYTDTQYF
d_gene: .; j_gene: TRBJ2-7; v_gene: TRBV28; abundance: .; CDR3nt: TGTGCCAGCATTACATGGCGGGAATCGGGCGAGCAGTACTTC; CDR3aa: CASITWRESGEQYF
d_gene: TRBD2; j_gene: TRBJ2-1; v_gene: TRBV6-5; abundance: .; CDR3nt: TGTGCCAGCGCGGGAGACTGGTATGAGCAGTTCTTC; CDR3aa: CASAGDWYEQFF
d_gene: .; j_gene: TRBJ2-7; v_gene: TRBV5-8; abundance: .; CDR3nt: TGTGCCAGCAGCTTGCTGGATATCTTCAGGGAGCAGTACTTC; CDR3aa: CASSLLDIFREQYF
d_gene: .; j_gene: TRBJ1-5; v_gene: TRBV19; abundance: .; CDR3nt: TGTGCCAGTAGTATCGGCAATCAGCCCCAGCATTTT; CDR3aa: CASSIGNQPQHF
d_gene: .; j_gene: TRBJ2-1; v_gene: TRBV5-1; abundance: .; CDR3nt: TGCGCCAGCAGCGGGGGGGCCTCCTACAATGAGCAGTTCTTC; CDR3aa: CASSGGASYNEQFF
d_gene: TRBD1; j_gene: TRBJ2-7; v_gene: TRBV4-2; abundance: .; CDR3nt: TGTGCCAGCAGCAATACAGGGGTCGGCTACGAGCAGTACTTC; CDR3aa: CASSNTGVGYEQYF
d_gene: .; j_gene: TRBJ2-7; v_gene: TRBV4-3; abundance: .; CDR3nt: TGCGCCAGCAGCCGCAGGGGTGGAGCCTCCTACGAGCAGTACTTC; CDR3aa: CASSRRGGASYEQYF
d_gene: TRBD2; j_gene: TRBJ2-5; v_gene: TRBV5-1; abundance: .; CDR3nt: TGCGCCAGCAGCTTGGAGTATGGGGGGGACCTTGAGACCCAGTACTTC; CDR3aa: CASSLEYGGDLETQYF
d_gene: TRBD1; j_gene: TRBJ1-2; v_gene: TRBV9; abundance: .; CDR3nt: TGTGCCAGCAGCGTGACAGGGGGCGGCTACACCTTC; CDR3aa: CASSVTGGGYTF
d_gene: .; j_gene: TRBJ1-3; v_gene: TRBV4-2; abundance: .; CDR3nt: TGTGCCAGCAGCCAAGATGGACCCGGACAGATCCGATCTGGAAACACCATATATTTT; CDR3aa: CASSQDGPGQIRSGNTIYF
d_gene: TRBD2; j_gene: TRBJ2-7; v_gene: TRBV4-2; abundance: .; CDR3nt: TGTGCCAGCAGCTATAATAGCGGGAGCCCATACGAGCAGTACTTC; CDR3aa: CASSYNSGSPYEQYF
d_gene: .; j_gene: TRBJ1-5; v_gene: TRBV6-5; abundance: .; CDR3nt: TGTGCCAGCAGCAAGCCCAATCAGCCCCAGCATTTT; CDR3aa: CASSKPNQPQHF
d_gene: .; j_gene: TRBJ2-7; v_gene: TRBV28; abundance: .; CDR3nt: TGTGCCAGCAGCCTGGGGAGCTACGAGCAGTACTTC; CDR3aa: CASSLGSYEQYF
d_gene: .; j_gene: TRBJ2-5; v_gene: TRBV11-2; abundance: few; CDR3nt: TGTGCCAGCAGCCCTCCCTTATTGGAGGAGACCCAGTACTTC; CDR3aa: CASSPPLLEETQYF
d_gene: .; j_gene: TRBJ2-3; v_gene: TRBV10-1; abundance: once; CDR3nt: TGCGCCAGCAGCCGTTCCACAGATACGCAGTATTTT; CDR3aa: CASSRSTDTQYF
d_gene: .; j_gene: TRBJ1-1; v_gene: TRBV5-1; abundance: .; CDR3nt: TGCGCCAGCAGCCCTCCAAGACGTCCTACAGTGAACACTGAAGCTTTCTTT; CDR3aa: CASSPPRRPTVNTEAFF
d_gene: TRBD1; j_gene: TRBJ1-1; v_gene: TRBV6-5; abundance: .; CDR3nt: TGTGCCAGCAGGATATCTAGGGGGCCGGCTTTCTTT; CDR3aa: CASRISRGPAFF
d_gene: .; j_gene: TRBJ1-1; v_gene: TRBV7-9; abundance: few; CDR3nt: TGTGCCAGCAGCCGGGAGGTAGCTTTCTTT; CDR3aa: CASSREVAFF
d_gene: .; j_gene: TRBJ2-1; v_gene: TRBV18; abundance: few; CDR3nt: TGTGCCAGCTCACCACCCCCCGGGAATGAGCAGTTCTTC; CDR3aa: CASSPPPGNEQFF
d_gene: .; j_gene: TRBJ2-7; v_gene: TRBV7-2; abundance: .; CDR3nt: TGTGCCAGCAGCCGGACCAGGATTGACTACGAGCAGTACTTC; CDR3aa: CASSRTRIDYEQYF
d_gene: .; j_gene: TRBJ2-3; v_gene: TRBV11-2; abundance: .; CDR3nt: TGTGCCAGCAGCTTAGGGACAGCAACCGCAGATACGCAGTATTTT; CDR3aa: CASSLGTATADTQYF
d_gene: TRBD2; j_gene: TRBJ2-1; v_gene: TRBV11-3; abundance: .; CDR3nt: TGTGCCAGCAGCTTATTAGCGGGCGGGAACAATGAGCAGTTCTTC; CDR3aa: CASSLLAGGNNEQFF
d_gene: .; j_gene: TRBJ2-5; v_gene: TRBV19; abundance: .; CDR3nt: TGTGCCAGTAATCGGCAGGCACAAGAGACCCAGTACTTC; CDR3aa: CASNRQAQETQYF
d_gene: .; j_gene: TRBJ2-2; v_gene: TRBV7-3; abundance: .; CDR3nt: TGTGCCAGCAGCTTAATGCAGATCGGGGAGCTGTTTTTT; CDR3aa: CASSLMQIGELFF
d_gene: .; j_gene: TRBJ1-3; v_gene: TRBV7-9; abundance: .; CDR3nt: TGTGCCAGCAGTCGCCTCAGGGGAGCTGGAAACACCATATATTTT; CDR3aa: CASSRLRGAGNTIYF
d_gene: TRBD1; j_gene: TRBJ2-7; v_gene: TRBV11-2; abundance: .; CDR3nt: TGTGCCAGCAGCCCGAGAGTCTCCGGGACAGGAATAGGAGAGCAGTACTTC; CDR3aa: CASSPRVSGTGIGEQYF
d_gene: TRBD2; j_gene: TRBJ2-1; v_gene: TRBV19; abundance: few; CDR3nt: TGTGCCAGTAGTATAGATAGGGCTAGCGGGAGAACCCACAATGAGCAGTTCTTC; CDR3aa: CASSIDRASGRTHNEQFF
d_gene: .; j_gene: TRBJ1-1; v_gene: TRBV9; abundance: .; CDR3nt: TGTGCCAGCAGTGATATAGGGCAGGGGAACACTGAAGCTTTCTTT; CDR3aa: CASSDIGQGNTEAFF
d_gene: TRBD1; j_gene: TRBJ2-1; v_gene: TRBV27; abundance: .; CDR3nt: TGTGCCAGCAGTCTAGGGGACAGGGGTTACAATGAGCAGTTCTTC; CDR3aa: CASSLGDRGYNEQFF
d_gene: .; j_gene: TRBJ1-1; v_gene: TRBV19; abundance: .; CDR3nt: TGTGCCAGTAGTATAGATCGGAGTACTTTGAGTCCCATTCCTCAGGGAAATGGAGCTTTCTTT; CDR3aa: CASSIDRSTLSPIPQGNGAFF